The 3 T cell receptor beta chains below all came from one sample that was sequenced in a study of STAT5B mutations in CD4+ large granular lymphocyte leukemia. Sequencing used immunoSEQ multiplex PCR; TCRdb keeps in-frame clones, though not all of them. This table holds a few thousand clones, 75% to 85% found once. Sequenced input: PBMCs. The receptor set was obtained from a woman in her 70s with CD4+ T-cell large granular lymphocyte leukemia.

V and J are TRBV10-3 and TRBJ2-1; 7 bases match TRBD2. The junction had 2 bases not matched to a gene; V was cut back by 5 bases and J by 10 bases. CDR3 length: 11 amino acids. From germline, CDR1 is ENHRY and CDR2 SYGVKD. The CDR3 DNA reads as TGTGCCATCAGTCGGGGGGACGAGCAGTTCTTC. This encodes CAISRGDEQFF.

In its sample, this clone was seen once. The chain employs TRBV11-2 and TRBJ2-1, with a possible D match to TRBD2 (5 bases). The germline V gene encodes CDR1 SGHAT and CDR2 FQNNGV. Deletions cut 4 bases from V and 10 bases from J, with 11 bases between. The CDR3 totals 12 residues. In DNA, the CDR3 is TGTGCCAGCAGCTCCGGATTAGCGGAGCAGTTCTTC. It is translated as CASSSGLAEQFF.

As DNA, the CDR3 is TGTGCCAGCAGTGTTAGTCTACAGGCCTACGAGCAGTACTTC. Translation gives CASSVSLQAYEQYF. The chain combines TRBV6-1 with TRBJ2-7; a weak D match, TRBD1 (5 bases). The germline V gene has CDR1 MNHNS and CDR2 SASEGT. Trimming pared 4 bases from V and 2 bases from J, leaving 12 bases between. This CDR3 region has 14 residues.